Here is one T cell receptor beta chain with its context. Its specificity is not known. Primers included in the PCR were 60 Vbeta and 13 Jbeta primers. How the authors handled the data: Approximately 11 million of the 80 million or so unique TCR beta chains counted in a later analysis were shared. Sequencing used immunoSEQ multiplex PCR; TCRdb keeps in-frame clones, though not all of them. V and J calls plus clone size are reproduced from that table; the DNA served to infer D and trimming. The sample includes over 150,000 clones, less than 85% of them seen just once. The data belong to a study of cytomegalovirus exposure and HLA in healthy donors. V gave up 4 bases and J gave up 4 bases; unmatched junction bases: 8. CDR3 length equals 15 residues. Germline loops: CDR1 MNHNS, CDR2 SASEGT. Study results and caveats: Within the data, a cluster of highly shared sequence variants was likely a sequencing artifact.

This TCR came from a boy aged 2 to 10 in good health and CMV-seronegative. This chain connects TRBV6-1 to TRBJ2-7; 9 bases align to TRBD2. The sequencing input was PBMCs. CDR3 region: CASSAPRGGVYEQYV. CDR3 nucleotides: TGTGCCAGCAGTGCTCCGCGGGGGGGCGTGTACGAGCAGTACGTC.